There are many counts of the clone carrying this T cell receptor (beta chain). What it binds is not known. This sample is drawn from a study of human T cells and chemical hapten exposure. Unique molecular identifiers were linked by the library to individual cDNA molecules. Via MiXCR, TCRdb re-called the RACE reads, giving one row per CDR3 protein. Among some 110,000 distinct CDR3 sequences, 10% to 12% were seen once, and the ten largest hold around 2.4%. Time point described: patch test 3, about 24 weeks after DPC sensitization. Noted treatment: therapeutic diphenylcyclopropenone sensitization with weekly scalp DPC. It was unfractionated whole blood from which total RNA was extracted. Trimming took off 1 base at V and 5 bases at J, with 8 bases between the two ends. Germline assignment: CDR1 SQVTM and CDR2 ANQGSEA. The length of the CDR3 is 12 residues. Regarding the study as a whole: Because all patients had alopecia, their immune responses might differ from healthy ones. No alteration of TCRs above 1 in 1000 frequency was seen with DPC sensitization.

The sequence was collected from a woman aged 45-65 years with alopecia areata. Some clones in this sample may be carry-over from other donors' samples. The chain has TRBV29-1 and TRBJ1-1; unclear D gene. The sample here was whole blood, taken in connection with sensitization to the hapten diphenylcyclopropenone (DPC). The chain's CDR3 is CSVEGGKTEAFF. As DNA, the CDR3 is TGCAGCGTTGAAGGCGGGAAAACTGAAGCTTTCTTT.